The entry that follows covers one T cell receptor beta chain sequence. Its target is unknown. The data stem from a study of T cell responses to AZD1222 COVID-19 vaccine. Points from the study as a whole: Donors in the cohort were predominantly white British and more often female, and clonal diversity was possibly underestimated. At baseline, just a handful of AZD1222 recipients tested seropositive.

From germline, CDR1 is SNHLY and CDR2 FYNNEI. With 7 bases removed from V and 11 bases from J, the gap between germline ends came to 15 bases. The CDR3 loop spans 11 amino acids. Produced via immunoSEQ multiplex PCR; TCRdb's table is partial and in-frame only. The sample records fewer than 110,000 clones, about 89% being singletons. The sequencing used peripheral blood, collected on day 0 of AZD1222 vaccination. V usage is TRBV2 and J usage is TRBJ2-7; D uncertain. This TCR was sampled from an adult in good health. The CDR3 protein is CASISSLLEYF. In DNA, the CDR3 is TGTGCCAGCATTTCTTCCCTTTTGGAGTACTTC.